A single sample gave rise to the 25 T cell receptor beta chains below, sequenced in a study of beta chain features in type 1 diabetes. Reverse transcription of all isolated RNA meant that expressed TCRB transcripts were sequenced. Sequenced by immunoSEQ multiplex PCR; TCRdb stores in-frame clones only, minus some. The sample holds hundreds of thousands of clones; about 10% are singletons and the top ten take 0.04% to 0.05%. Input material: naive CD4+ T cells from blood. Receptor source: a woman aged 18-29 years in good health.

This clone was counted only a few times. The J gene is TRBJ2-1, the V gene TRBV10-3, with 10 bases fitting TRBD2. V shed 11 bases, J shed 2 bases, and the junction held 6 bases outside the gene matches. This CDR3 comprises 14 residues. The germline gives CDR1 ENHRY, CDR2 SYGVKD. The CDR3 spells CAVKREGPYNEQFF. CDR3 sequence (DNA): TGTGCCGTTAAGCGGGAGGGCCCCTACAATGAGCAGTTCTTC.

This clone was detected only a few times. The chain employs TRBV4-3 and TRBJ1-1, with D possibly being TRBD1 (5 bases). Deletions cut 4 bases from V and 8 bases from J, with 11 bases between. CDR3 length: 12 amino acids. In germline, CDR1 is LGHNA, CDR2 YSLEER. This CDR3 is CASSLQGGEAFF. The CDR3 DNA follows: TGCGCCAGCAGCCTGCAGGGAGGGGAAGCTTTCTTT.

CDR3: CASSLTKGASETQYF. CDR3 sequence (DNA): TGTGCCAGCAGCTTAACGAAGGGGGCATCAGAGACCCAGTACTTC. This chain links TRBV7-3 with TRBJ2-5; 7 bases match TRBD1. CDR1 is SGHTA and CDR2 is FQGTGA in the germline V gene. This CDR3 comprises 15 residues. J was trimmed by 4 bases and V by 0 bases; bases with no gene match: 5.

This clone appeared a single time. This rearrangement joins TRBV27 to TRBJ2-5, with a possible D match to TRBD2 (5 bases). In germline, CDR1 is MNHEY, CDR2 SMNVEV (reference sequence). V was pared by 1 base and J by 5 bases, with 17 bases between. This CDR3 has 16 residues. CDR3 protein: CASSLWRKSARETQYF. CDR3 sequence (DNA): TGTGCCAGCAGTTTATGGAGGAAGTCGGCCAGGGAGACCCAGTACTTC.

This clone has more than one count but fewer than ten. The chain carries TRBV7-9 and TRBJ2-6, with TRBD1 as a possible D gene (5 bases). The germline CDR1 and CDR2 sequences are SEHNR and FQNEAQ (reference sequence). The ends were cut back, 3 bases at V and 2 bases at J, with 8 bases in the middle. CDR3 length: 15 residues. The CDR3 coding sequence is TGTGCCAGCAGCTTGGGGCCTCCTGGGGCCAACGTCCTGACTTTC. Translated, it gives CASSLGPPGANVLTF.

In its sample, this clone was seen a few times. The chain joins TRBV9 to TRBJ2-5; 7 bases match TRBD1. Germline trimming cut 2 bases from V and 5 bases from J; bases unmatched to any gene: 6. Germline CDR1 reads SGDLS; CDR2 reads YYNGEE. The CDR3 has 14 residues. The CDR3 loop is CASSVGQPEETQYF. DNA of the CDR3: TGTGCCAGCAGCGTGGGACAGCCCGAGGAGACCCAGTACTTC. The full variable domain, its missing parts supplied by reference TRBV9 and TRBJ2-5, is DSGVTQTPKHLITATGQRVTLRCSPRSGDLSVYWYQQSLDQGLQFLIQYYNGEERAKGNILERFSAQQFPDLHSELNLSSLELGDSALYFCASSVGQPEETQYFGPGTRLLVL.

This clone was observed a few times. This chain links TRBV15 with TRBJ2-5; D might be TRBD1 (5 bases). CDR3 size: 15 residues. Trimming removed 3 bases from V and 2 bases from J, with 13 bases in between. The germline V gene has CDR1 LNHNV and CDR2 YYDKDF (reference sequence). The CDR3 bases are TGTGCCACCAGCAGGAGGCAGGACATTCAAGAGACCCAGTACTTC. This codes for CATSRRQDIQETQYF.

This clone was counted only a few times. The chain couples TRBV12-5 to TRBJ1-1; D not resolved. V was clipped by 4 bases and J by 1 base, with 10 bases between them. This CDR3 contains 14 residues. Germline lookup yields CDR1 LGHNT and CDR2 FRNRAP. The CDR3: CASGSSARNTEAFF. In DNA, the CDR3 is TGTGCTAGTGGTTCCAGCGCCCGGAACACTGAAGCTTTCTTT.

The gene calls are TRBV2 and TRBJ1-3; perhaps TRBD1 as D (5 bases). The CDR3 spans 15 residues. The V end lost 6 bases, the J end lost 0 bases, and 12 bases lay between the germline ends. Germline V gene data show CDR1 as SNHLY and CDR2 as FYNNEI. CDR3 bases: TGTGCCAGCAGGGAACAGGATAACTCTGGAAACACCATATATTTT. This translates into CASREQDNSGNTIYF.

The chain couples TRBV9 to TRBJ2-5, with 9 bases that match TRBD2. Germline V gives CDR1 SGDLS, CDR2 YYNGEE. V trimming: 3 bases; J trimming: 5 bases; junction bases outside the gene matches: 8. This CDR3 is built from 15 residues. The CDR3 region is CASSGRTSVLETQYF. The CDR3 nucleotides read TGTGCCAGCAGCGGACGGACTAGCGTATTGGAGACCCAGTACTTC. The full variable domain, completed using reference TRBV9 and TRBJ2-5, is DSGVTQTPKHLITATGQRVTLRCSPRSGDLSVYWYQQSLDQGLQFLIQYYNGEERAKGNILERFSAQQFPDLHSELNLSSLELGDSALYFCASSGRTSVLETQYFGPGTRLLVL.

In its sample, this clone was seen a few times. The chain combines TRBV2 with TRBJ2-3, with D possibly matching TRBD2 (6 bases). This CDR3 is 16 amino acids long. The V end was cut by 3 bases, the J end by 0 bases, with 13 bases between. Germline CDR1 SNHLY, CDR2 FYNNEI. CDR3: CASSDLGGDSTDTQYF. CDR3 coding DNA: TGTGCCAGCAGTGACCTTGGCGGGGATAGCACAGATACGCAGTATTTT.

This clone came up a few times. J is TRBJ2-3 and V is TRBV13, with TRBD2 as a possible D gene (6 bases). Looked up from germline, CDR1 is PRHDT and CDR2 is FYEKMQ (reference sequence). The CDR3 is 17 amino acids. Trimming removed 1 base at V and 4 bases at J, with 18 bases between. CDR3 nucleotide sequence: TGTGCCAGCAGCTTAGCCTCCCCGGGACTTGCGTCAGATACGCAGTATTTT. It encodes CASSLASPGLASDTQYF.

This chain uses TRBV5-1 with TRBJ2-3; a possible D gene is TRBD2 (6 bases). The V end lost 4 bases, the J end lost 5 bases, and 23 bases lay between the germline ends. The CDR3 length is 17 residues. Looked up from germline, CDR1 is SGHRS and CDR2 is YFSETQ. The CDR3 protein is CASSTTLPGLELDTQYF. The CDR3 DNA reads TGCGCCAGCAGCACAACTCTCCCGGGACTCGAATTAGATACGCAGTATTTT.

The chain joins TRBV5-1 to TRBJ2-4, with D hard to call. Germline lookup yields CDR1 SGHRS and CDR2 YFSETQ. Trimming shortened V by 0 bases and J by 1 base, and 2 bases separated the two germline ends. The CDR3 totals 13 residues. As DNA, the CDR3 is TGCGCCAGCAGCTTGGGCGCCAAAAACATTCAGTACTTC. The encoded protein is CASSLGAKNIQYF.

The rearrangement joins TRBV25-1 to TRBJ2-7, with 7 positions matching TRBD2. Germline CDR1 MGHDK, CDR2 SYGVNS. Trimming at V came to 3 bases and at J to 5 bases, leaving 10 bases not matched to a gene. The CDR3 sequence is 15 residues long. The CDR3 is CASSDPLGGSDEQYF. The CDR3 bases are TGTGCCAGCAGTGATCCTCTCGGGGGGTCGGACGAGCAGTACTTC.

Only a few counts were recorded for this clone. The chain links TRBV4-3 to TRBJ2-3; D is ambiguous. The CDR3 has 15 amino acids. Trimming shortened V by 0 bases and J by 5 bases, and 12 bases separated the two germline ends. CDR1 is LGHNA, CDR2 YSLEER, per germline. The CDR3 coding sequence is TGCGCCAGCAGCCAAGATCCCAGATTTAGAGATACGCAGTATTTT. Its protein is CASSQDPRFRDTQYF.

This chain uses TRBV28 with TRBJ2-1, with a possible D match to TRBD1 (5 bases). This CDR3 has 15 amino acids. The ends were cut back, 3 bases at V and 1 base at J, with 10 bases in the middle. Germline V gene lookup returns CDR1 MDHEN and CDR2 SYDVKM. The CDR3, as DNA: TGTGCCAGCAGTTTCAACCAGGGTTCCTACAATGAGCAGTTCTTC. It translates to CASSFNQGSYNEQFF.

As to this clone: The identical CDR3 is also encoded by other nucleotide sequences in the sample. This chain joins TRBV2 and TRBJ2-2; D call uncertain. Deletions cut 6 bases from V and 5 bases from J, with 4 bases between. There are 11 residues in the CDR3. Germline V gives CDR1 SNHLY, CDR2 FYNNEI. As DNA, the CDR3 is TGTGCCAGCAGCTTGACCGGGGAGCTGTTTTTT. It translates to CASSLTGELFF.

The rearrangement links TRBV6-6 to TRBJ2-5, with 8 bases aligning to TRBD1. Germline lookup yields CDR1 MNHNY and CDR2 SVGAGI (reference sequence). J lost 5 bases, V lost 5 bases, and 4 bases had no gene match. The CDR3 sequence is 13 residues long. CDR3 region: CASSADRVETQYF. The CDR3 DNA reads TGTGCCAGCAGTGCGGACAGGGTGGAGACCCAGTACTTC.

CDR3: CASSQSGLEYEQYF. In nucleotides, the CDR3 is TGCGCCAGCAGTCAATCGGGCCTAGAATACGAGCAGTACTTC. The chain carries TRBV23-1 and TRBJ2-7; no definite D call. TRBV23-1 is annotated as an ORF whose role is uncertain. The V and J ends lost 0 bases and 4 bases respectively, with 10 bases between them. CDR3 length equals 14 residues.

The V gene is TRBV7-9, the J gene TRBJ1-4, with TRBD1 as a possible D gene (6 bases). The germline V gene encodes CDR1 SEHNR and CDR2 FQNEAQ (reference sequence). The CDR3 length is 14 residues. V lost 2 bases and J 6 bases, leaving 10 bases between the germline ends. The CDR3, as DNA: TGTGCCAGCAGCTTAAGGGGGAAGGATGAAAAACTGTTTTTT. Its protein product is CASSLRGKDEKLFF.

DNA of the CDR3: TGTGCCAGCAGTTCCCGGGGGTACAATGAGCAGTTCTTC. Translated: CASSSRGYNEQFF. This rearrangement joins TRBV27 to TRBJ2-1, with TRBD2 as a possible D gene (6 bases). Germline-derived CDR1 and CDR2 are MNHEY and SMNVEV (reference sequence). The V and J ends lost 4 bases and 4 bases respectively, with 8 bases between them. The CDR3 consists of 13 residues.

The table lists this clone with a few counts. The chain recombines TRBV19 with TRBJ2-4; no clear D gene. Between the trimmed V and J ends, which lost 1 base and 3 bases, there was a span of 13 bases. The CDR3 extends over 16 amino acids. The germline V gene encodes CDR1 LNHDA and CDR2 SQIVND (reference sequence). The CDR3 coding sequence is TGTGCCAGTAGTATAGCGATAGGACGGATCAAAAACATTCAGTACTTC. Translation gives CASSIAIGRIKNIQYF.

This clone has just a few counts. The chain is built from TRBV29-1 and TRBJ2-1; no clear D gene. The ends were cut back, 0 bases at V and 13 bases at J, with 4 bases in the middle. The CDR3 sequence is 9 residues long. CDR1 SQVTM and CDR2 ANQGSEA come from the germline V gene. The CDR3 is CSVEEYQFF. CDR3 bases: TGCAGCGTTGAAGAGTACCAGTTCTTC.

This clone has at least ten counts. The chain joins TRBV29-1 to TRBJ2-1; D not certain. The germline V gene has CDR1 SQVTM and CDR2 ANQGSEA. This CDR3 region has 13 residues. Deletions cut 4 bases from V and 4 bases from J, with 11 bases between. The CDR3 here is CSVGTQSYNEQFF. Written as DNA, the CDR3 is TGCAGCGTTGGGACCCAGTCATACAATGAGCAGTTCTTC.